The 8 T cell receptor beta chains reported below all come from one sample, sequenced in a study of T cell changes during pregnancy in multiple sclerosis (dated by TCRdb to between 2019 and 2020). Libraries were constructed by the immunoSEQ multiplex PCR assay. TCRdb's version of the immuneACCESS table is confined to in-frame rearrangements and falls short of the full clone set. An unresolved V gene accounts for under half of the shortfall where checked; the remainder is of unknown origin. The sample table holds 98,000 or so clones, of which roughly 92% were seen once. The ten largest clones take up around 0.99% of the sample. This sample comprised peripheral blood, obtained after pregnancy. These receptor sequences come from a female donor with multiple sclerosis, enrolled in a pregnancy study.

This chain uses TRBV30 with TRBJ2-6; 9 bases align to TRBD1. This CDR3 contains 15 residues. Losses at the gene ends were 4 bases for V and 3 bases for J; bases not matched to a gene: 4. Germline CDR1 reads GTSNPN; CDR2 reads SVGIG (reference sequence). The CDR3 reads CAWKGQGFGANVLTF. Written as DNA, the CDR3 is TGTGCCTGGAAAGGACAGGGGTTTGGGGCCAACGTCCTGACTTTC.

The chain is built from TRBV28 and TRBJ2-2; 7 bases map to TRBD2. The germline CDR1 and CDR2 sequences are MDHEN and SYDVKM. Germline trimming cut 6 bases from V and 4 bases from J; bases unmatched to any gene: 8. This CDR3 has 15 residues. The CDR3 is CASRELGGPTGELFF. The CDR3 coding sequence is TGTGCCAGCAGGGAACTGGGAGGGCCCACCGGGGAGCTGTTTTTT. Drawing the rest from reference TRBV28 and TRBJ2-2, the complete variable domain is DVKVTQSSRYLVKRTGEKVFLECVQDMDHENMFWYRQDPGLGLRLIYFSYDVKMKEKGDIPEGYSVSREKKERFSLILESASTNQTSMYLCASRELGGPTGELFFGEGSRLTVL.

The CDR3 bases are TGTGCCAGCTCACCACCATCAAGCGGGAGGGCGGAGACCCAGTACTTC. It specifies CASSPPSSGRAETQYF. This chain uses TRBV18 with TRBJ2-5; TRBD2 matches 10 bases. Per germline, CDR1 KGHSH and CDR2 LQKENI. There are 16 residues in the CDR3. J gave up 5 bases and V 0 bases, and 6 bases lay outside the gene matches.

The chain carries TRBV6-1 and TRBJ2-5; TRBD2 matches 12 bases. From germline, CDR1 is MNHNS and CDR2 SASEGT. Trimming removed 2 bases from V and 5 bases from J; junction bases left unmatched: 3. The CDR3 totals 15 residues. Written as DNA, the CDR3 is TGTGCCAGCAGTGAAAGCGGGACTAGCGGGGAGACCCAGTACTTC. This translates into CASSESGTSGETQYF.

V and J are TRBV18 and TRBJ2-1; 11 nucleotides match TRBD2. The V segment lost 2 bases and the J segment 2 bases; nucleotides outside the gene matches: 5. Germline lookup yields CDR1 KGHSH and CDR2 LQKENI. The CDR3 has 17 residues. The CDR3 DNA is TGTGCCAGCTCACCAACGCTAGCGGGGGGAACCTACAATGAGCAGTTCTTC. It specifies CASSPTLAGGTYNEQFF.

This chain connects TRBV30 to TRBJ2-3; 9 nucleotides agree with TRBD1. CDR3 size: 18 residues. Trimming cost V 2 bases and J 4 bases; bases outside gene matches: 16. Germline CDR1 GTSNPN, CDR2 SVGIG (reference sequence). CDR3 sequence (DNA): TGTGCCTGGAGTTGGACCCGTTGGGACAGGGAGGGAGCAGATACGCAGTATTTT. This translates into CAWSWTRWDREGADTQYF. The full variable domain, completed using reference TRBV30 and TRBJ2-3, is SQTIHQWPATLVQPVGSPLSLECTVEGTSNPNLYWYRQAAGRGLQLLFYSVGIGQISSEVPQNLSASRPQDRQFILSSKKLLLSDSGFYLCAWSWTRWDREGADTQYFGPGTRLTVL.

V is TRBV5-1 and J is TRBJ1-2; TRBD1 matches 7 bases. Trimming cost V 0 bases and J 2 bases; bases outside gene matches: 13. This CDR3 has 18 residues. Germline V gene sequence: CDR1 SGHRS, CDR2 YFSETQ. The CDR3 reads CASSLEPPGQLTNYGYTF. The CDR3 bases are TGCGCCAGCAGCTTGGAGCCCCCGGGACAGCTAACGAACTATGGCTACACCTTC.

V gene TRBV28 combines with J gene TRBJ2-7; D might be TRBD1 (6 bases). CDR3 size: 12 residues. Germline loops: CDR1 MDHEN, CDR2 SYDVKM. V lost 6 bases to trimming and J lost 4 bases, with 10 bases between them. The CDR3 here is CASSLGQYEQYF. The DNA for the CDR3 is TGTGCCAGCAGCCTGGGACAATACGAGCAGTACTTC.